The 18 T cell receptor beta chains below were found in one sample sequenced in a study of CD8 T cells in ankylosing spondylitis. Whole-study findings and limits: Apparently characteristic of ankylosing spondylitis blood was a TCR beta motif (fewer than ten highly homologous variants).

TCRdb reprocessed the 5' RACE reads with MiXCR, giving one entry per CDR3 protein. This sample has fewer than 550,000 distinct CDR3 sequences, with less than 6% found just once. For these TCRs, the target antigens are not known. The sequencing sample was made of blood, either unsorted or a sorted T cell fraction (not recorded which). The receptors stem from a male donor with ankylosing spondylitis.

Notes on this clonotype: A single base separates this from a much larger clone, so it may be a read error. The chain is built from TRBV10-3 and TRBJ2-3; TRBD2 is a possible D gene (5 bases). The CDR3 runs to 12 residues. Germline-derived CDR1 and CDR2 are ENHRY and SYGVKD. The CDR3 bases are TGTGACATCAGCGGTGACACAGATACGCAGTATTTT. Amino acid sequence: CDISGDTDTQYF.

This clonotype was picked up a small number of times. The chain employs TRBV4-3 and TRBJ2-1; tentatively, D is TRBD1 (5 bases). Germline V lookup: CDR1 LGHNA, CDR2 YSLEER. This CDR3 contains 12 residues. With 0 bases removed from V and 13 bases from J, the gap between germline ends came to 10 bases. The CDR3 sequence is CASSQDGASQFF. The CDR3 coding sequence is TGCGCCAGCAGCCAAGATGGGGCTAGTCAGTTCTTC.

This clonotype has at least ten counts. V gene TRBV25-1 combines with J gene TRBJ2-1; 7 bases align to TRBD2. CDR3 length equals 16 residues. CDR1 is MGHDK, CDR2 SYGVNS, per germline. V was clipped by 4 bases and J by 3 bases; unmatched bases: 9. This CDR3 reads CASSAPGTTLYNEQFF. In DNA form, the CDR3 reads TGTGCCAGCAGTGCTCCTGGGACTACCCTCTACAATGAGCAGTTCTTC.

In its sample, this clonotype was seen many times. The chain couples TRBV6-1 to TRBJ2-3; D gene ambiguous. Germline V gene sequence: CDR1 MNHNS, CDR2 SASEGT. V was trimmed by 5 bases and J by 1 base, leaving 10 bases between them. CDR3 length: 14 amino acids. The CDR3 coding sequence is TGTGCCAGCAGTCCCTACTTGGGCACAGATACGCAGTATTTT. Residues: CASSPYLGTDTQYF.

Ten or more counts support this clonotype. This chain connects TRBV7-2 to TRBJ2-7; D is possibly TRBD2 (5 bases). This CDR3 comprises 15 residues. Germline assignment: CDR1 SGHTA and CDR2 FQGNSA. V shed 6 bases and J shed 0 bases, with 15 bases lying between them. CDR3 sequence (DNA): TGTGCCAGCAGGTTGCCGGGGAGAGGCTCCTACGAGCAGTACTTC. This encodes CASRLPGRGSYEQYF.

The CDR3 coding sequence is TGCAGTGCTAGAGGGAGAGGGGGCCGGCAGCCCCAGCATTTT. Its translation is CSARGRGGRQPQHF. The genes are TRBV20-1 and TRBJ1-5; 7 nucleotides agree with TRBD1. The V and J ends lost 1 base and 7 bases, in that order; junction bases with no gene match: 7. The CDR3 covers 14 residues. Germline V gene lookup returns CDR1 DFQATT and CDR2 SNEGSKA (reference sequence).

This clonotype was found many times. The chain combines TRBV4-3 with TRBJ1-2; D might be TRBD1 (6 bases). The germline CDR1 and CDR2 sequences are LGHNA and YSLEER. The CDR3 loop spans 13 amino acids. The V and J ends lost 1 base and 10 bases respectively, with 13 bases between them. The CDR3 spells CASSQVRDTHYTF. In DNA form, the CDR3 reads TGCGCCAGCAGCCAAGTAAGGGACACCCACTACACCTTC.

The sample holds many counts of this clonotype. The chain couples TRBV10-3 to TRBJ1-1; D possibly corresponds to TRBD1 (6 bases). Germline V gene sequence: CDR1 ENHRY, CDR2 SYGVKD. The CDR3 sequence is 14 residues long. Deletions cut 6 bases from V and 0 bases from J, with 11 bases between. CDR3 loop: CAISAQGMNTEAFF. CDR3 DNA: TGTGCCATCAGCGCACAGGGAATGAACACTGAAGCTTTCTTT.

In this sample, this clonotype turned up a few times. The rearrangement uses TRBV15 and TRBJ2-2; D may be TRBD1 or TRBD2 (5 bases each). Germline assignment: CDR1 LNHNV and CDR2 YYDKDF (reference sequence). The ends were cut back, 1 base at V and 4 bases at J, with 7 bases in the middle. The CDR3 is 14 residues long. CDR3 nucleotides: TGTGCCACCAGCAGAGGGGGGTCCACCGGGGAGCTGTTTTTT. The encoded protein is CATSRGGSTGELFF.

This clonotype came up many times. The V gene is TRBV6-1, the J gene TRBJ1-1, with 9 positions matching TRBD1. V gave up 6 bases and J gave up 5 bases; unmatched junction bases: 10. Per the germline V gene, CDR1 is MNHNS and CDR2 is SASEGT. The CDR3 consists of 15 residues. Here the CDR3 DNA reads TGTGCCAGCAGGGCGAACAGGGGGCGTTTGACTGAAGCTTTCTTT. Residues: CASRANRGRLTEAFF.

The chain carries TRBV27 and TRBJ2-7; D uncertain. The CDR3 loop spans 14 amino acids. V lost 0 bases, J lost 2 bases, and 8 bases lay in between. Germline loops: CDR1 MNHEY, CDR2 SMNVEV (reference sequence). CDR3 sequence (DNA): TGTGCCAGCAGTTTATCCCCAGGAGCCTACGAGCAGTACTTC. Translating it yields CASSLSPGAYEQYF.

In this sample, this clonotype turned up many times. The V and J genes are TRBV4-3 and TRBJ2-3; 7 positions match TRBD2. CDR1 is LGHNA and CDR2 is YSLEER in the germline V gene. CDR3 size: 16 residues. V shed 3 bases, J shed 5 bases, and the junction held 11 bases outside the gene matches. CDR3 in amino acids: CASSQLYGGGGDTQYF. DNA of the CDR3: TGCGCCAGCAGCCAGCTATATGGGGGGGGAGGAGATACGCAGTATTTT.

This clonotype occurred many times. The CDR3 spells CASSLRAFSGNTIYF. The CDR3 nucleotides read TGTGCCAGCAGTTTAAGGGCCTTCTCTGGAAACACCATATATTTT. The V and J genes are TRBV12-3 or TRBV12-4 and TRBJ1-3; the D is unclear. V was pared by 2 bases and J by 0 bases, with 8 bases between. The length of the CDR3 is 15 residues.

A few counts support this clonotype. The chain uses TRBV28 and TRBJ2-3; D gene uncertain. Trimming stripped 2 bases from V and 4 bases from J, with 10 bases between. CDR3 length: 14 amino acids. CDR1 MDHEN and CDR2 SYDVKM come from the germline V gene. CDR3 region: CASSLAHIADTQYF. DNA for the CDR3: TGTGCCAGCAGTTTAGCTCACATCGCAGATACGCAGTATTTT.

This clonotype was recorded many times. V is TRBV12-3 or TRBV12-4 and J is TRBJ2-1, with a weak D call TRBD2 (5 bases). This CDR3 region has 14 residues. The V gene lost 6 bases and the J gene lost 5 bases, with 14 bases spanning the gap. For the CDR3, the DNA is TGTGCCAGCAGGCCTAGGACTGTTCACAATGAGCAGTTCTTC. Amino acid sequence: CASRPRTVHNEQFF.

This clonotype occurred many times. The rearrangement links TRBV12-3 or TRBV12-4 to TRBJ1-6; 10 bases line up with TRBD1. V lost 7 bases and J lost 14; bases outside the gene matches: 8. This CDR3 contains 13 residues. This CDR3 reads CASKGGTGDSLHF. The CDR3 nucleotides are TGTGCCAGCAAGGGGGGGACAGGGGATTCCCTCCACTTT.

J is TRBJ2-7 and V is TRBV10-1; a weak D match, TRBD1 (6 bases). The CDR3 length is 14 residues. Trimming took off 0 bases at V and 6 bases at J, with 12 bases between the two ends. The germline V gene encodes CDR1 WNHNN and CDR2 SYGVQD (reference sequence). In DNA, the CDR3 is TGCGCCAGCAGTGAGTCGGGGGACAACGGCGAGCAGTACTTC. Translating gives CASSESGDNGEQYF.

This clonotype was detected many times. The chain recombines TRBV29-1 with TRBJ2-4; D is ambiguous. Germline values: CDR1 SQVTM, CDR2 ANQGSEA. The CDR3 totals 12 residues. V lost 7 bases and J lost 2, with 9 bases in between. For the CDR3, the DNA is TGCAGCGCTCTCTTCCCCAAAAACATTCAGTACTTC. The encoded protein is CSALFPKNIQYF. The variable domain in full, with the rest retrieved from reference TRBV29-1 and TRBJ2-4, is SAVISQKPSRDICQRGTSLTIQCQVDSQVTMMFWYRQQPGQSLTLIATANQGSEATYESGFVIDKFPISRPNLTFSTLTVSNMSPEDSSIYLCSALFPKNIQYFGAGTRLSVL.